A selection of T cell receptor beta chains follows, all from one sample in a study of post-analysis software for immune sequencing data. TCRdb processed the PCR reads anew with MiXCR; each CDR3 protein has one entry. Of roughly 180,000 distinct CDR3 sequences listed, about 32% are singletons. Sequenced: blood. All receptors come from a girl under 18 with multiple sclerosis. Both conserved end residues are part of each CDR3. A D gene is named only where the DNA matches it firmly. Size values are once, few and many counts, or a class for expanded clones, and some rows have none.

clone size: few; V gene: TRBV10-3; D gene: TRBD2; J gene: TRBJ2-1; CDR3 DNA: TGTGCCATCAGTGAGGGGACTAGCGTCGAGCAGTTCTTC; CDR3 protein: CAISEGTSVEQFF
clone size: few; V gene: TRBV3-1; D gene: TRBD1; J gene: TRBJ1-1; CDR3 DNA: TGTGCCAGCAGCCAAGGGACAGGACGGACTGAAGCTTTCTTT; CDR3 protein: CASSQGTGRTEAFF
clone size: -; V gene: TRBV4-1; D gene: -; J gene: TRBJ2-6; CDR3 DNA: TGCGCCAGCAGCCAAGAAGGAAGGGCCCCAGGCTCTGGGGCCAACGTCCTGACTTTC; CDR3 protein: CASSQEGRAPGSGANVLTF
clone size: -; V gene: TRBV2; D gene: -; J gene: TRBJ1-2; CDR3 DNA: TGTGCCAGCAGTGCGGTAGAAGCTTGGAAGGGCTATGGCTACACCTTC; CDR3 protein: CASSAVEAWKGYGYTF
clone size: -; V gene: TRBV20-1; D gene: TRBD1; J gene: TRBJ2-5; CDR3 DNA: TGCAGTGCTAGAGGCGCGACAGGGGGAAACCAAGAGACCCAGTACTTC; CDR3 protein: CSARGATGGNQETQYF
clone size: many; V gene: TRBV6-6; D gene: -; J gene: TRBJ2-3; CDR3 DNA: TGTGCCAGCAGCCCCCTTATAGATACGCAGTATTTT; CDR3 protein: CASSPLIDTQYF
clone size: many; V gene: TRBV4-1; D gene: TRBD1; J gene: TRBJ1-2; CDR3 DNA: TGCGCCAGCAGCCAAGACCGGACAGGGGGTTTCTATGGCTACACCTTC; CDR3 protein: CASSQDRTGGFYGYTF
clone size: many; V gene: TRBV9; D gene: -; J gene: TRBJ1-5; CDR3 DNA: TGTGCCAGCAGCGCCTGGGGAGGTCAGCCCCAGCATTTT; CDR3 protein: CASSAWGGQPQHF
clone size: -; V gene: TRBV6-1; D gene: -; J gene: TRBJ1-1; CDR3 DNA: TGTGCCAGCAGGCCGACAGAGAACACTGAAGCTTTCTTT; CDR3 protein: CASRPTENTEAFF
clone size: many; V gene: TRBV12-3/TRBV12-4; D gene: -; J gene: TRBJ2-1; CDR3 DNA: TGTGCCAGCACCTTATGGGGCTCCTACAATGAGCAGTTCTTC; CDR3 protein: CASTLWGSYNEQFF
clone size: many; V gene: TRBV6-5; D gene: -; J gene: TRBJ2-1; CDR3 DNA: TGTGCCAGCAGTTACTCGAGGGCGTCGGCGTCCTACAATGAGCAGTTCTTC; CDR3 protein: CASSYSRASASYNEQFF
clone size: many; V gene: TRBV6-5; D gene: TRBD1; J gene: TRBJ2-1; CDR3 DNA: TGTGCCAGCGGGACAGGGGCCGCGGGAACCTACAATGAGCAGTTCTTC; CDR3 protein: CASGTGAAGTYNEQFF
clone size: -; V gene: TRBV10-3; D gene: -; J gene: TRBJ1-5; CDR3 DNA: TGTGCCATCGGGGGAGATCAGCCCCAGCATTTT; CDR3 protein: CAIGGDQPQHF
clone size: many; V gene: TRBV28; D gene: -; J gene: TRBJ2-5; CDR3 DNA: TGTGCCAGCAGTTTTGATGTCCAAGAGACCCAGTACTTC; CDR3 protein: CASSFDVQETQYF
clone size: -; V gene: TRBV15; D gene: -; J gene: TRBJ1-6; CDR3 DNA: TGTGCCACCAGCCCCCTGGCATCGACGACACCCCCCCACTTT; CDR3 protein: CATSPLASTTPPHF
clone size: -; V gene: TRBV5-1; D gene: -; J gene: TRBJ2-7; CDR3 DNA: TGCGCCAGCAGCCCTGACAGGGACGGGGGAACCTACGAGCAGTACTTC; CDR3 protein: CASSPDRDGGTYEQYF
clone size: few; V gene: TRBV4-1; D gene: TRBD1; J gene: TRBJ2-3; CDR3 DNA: TGCGCCAACAGCCGAGGGCGGACAGGGACGCAGTATTTT; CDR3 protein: CANSRGRTGTQYF
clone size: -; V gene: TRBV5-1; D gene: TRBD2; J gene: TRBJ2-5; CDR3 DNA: TGCGCCAGCAGCTTGGTCGCGGGGGGCCAAGAGACCCAGTACTTC; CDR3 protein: CASSLVAGGQETQYF
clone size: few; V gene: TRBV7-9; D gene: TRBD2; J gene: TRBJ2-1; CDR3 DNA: TGTGCCAGCAGCCAGAATAGCGGGAATGAGCAGTTCTTC; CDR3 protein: CASSQNSGNEQFF
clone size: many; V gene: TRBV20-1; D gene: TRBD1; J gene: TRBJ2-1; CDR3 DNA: TGCAGTGCTACCGGGACAGGGGGCAGGGGTGAGCAGTTCTTC; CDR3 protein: CSATGTGGRGEQFF
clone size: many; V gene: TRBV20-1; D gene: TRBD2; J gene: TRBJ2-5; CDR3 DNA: TGCAGTGGCGCCGGTGGGGCGGGAGTCCAAGAGACCCAGTACTTC; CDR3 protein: CSGAGGAGVQETQYF
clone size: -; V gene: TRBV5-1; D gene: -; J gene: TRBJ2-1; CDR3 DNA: TGCGCCAGCAGCAGAGCGGCGAGCTCCTACGATGAGCAGTTCTTC; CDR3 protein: CASSRAASSYDEQFF
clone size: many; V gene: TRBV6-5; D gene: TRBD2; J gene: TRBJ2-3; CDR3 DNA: TGTGCCAGCAGTTACTCGAGGTCTAGCGGGAGTGTGACAGATACGCAGTATTTT; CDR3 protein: CASSYSRSSGSVTDTQYF
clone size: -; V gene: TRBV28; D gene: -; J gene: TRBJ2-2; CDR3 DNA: TGTGCCAGCAGCCCGGTGGCGGGGCTCGGGGAGCTGTTTTTT; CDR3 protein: CASSPVAGLGELFF
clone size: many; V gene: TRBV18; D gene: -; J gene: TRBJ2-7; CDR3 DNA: TGTGCCAGCTCGCATGAGACAGGAGATTACGAGCAGTACTTC; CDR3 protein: CASSHETGDYEQYF
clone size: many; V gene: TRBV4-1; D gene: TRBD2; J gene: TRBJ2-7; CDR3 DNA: TGCGCCAGCAGCCAAGATAGAGGACTAGCGTCCTCCTACGAGCAGTACTTC; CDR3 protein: CASSQDRGLASSYEQYF
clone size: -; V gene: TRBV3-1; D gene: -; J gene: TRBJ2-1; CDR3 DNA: TGTGCCAGCAGCCAAGAGGGCAGTCACAATGAGCAGTTCTTC; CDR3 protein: CASSQEGSHNEQFF
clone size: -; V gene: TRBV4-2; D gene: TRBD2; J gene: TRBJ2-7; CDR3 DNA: TGTGCCTGCAGCCAAGATCTAGCGGGAGGGGCCTACAATGAGCAGTACTTC; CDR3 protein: CACSQDLAGGAYNEQYF
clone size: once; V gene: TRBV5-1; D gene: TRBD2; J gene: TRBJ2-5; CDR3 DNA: TGCACCAGCAGCTTGGAGTTAGCGGGACACCAAGAGACCCAGTACTTC; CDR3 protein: CTSSLELAGHQETQYF
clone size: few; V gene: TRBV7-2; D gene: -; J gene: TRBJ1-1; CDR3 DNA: TGTGCCAGCAGCTTATCCCCCCAGCCAACTGAAGCTTTCTTT; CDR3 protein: CASSLSPQPTEAFF
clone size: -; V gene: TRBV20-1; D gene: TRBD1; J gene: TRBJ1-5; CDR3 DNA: TGCAGTGCTAGGTCCGCACCGGGACAGGGGGCGGCAGGTCAGCCCCAGCATTTT; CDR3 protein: CSARSAPGQGAAGQPQHF
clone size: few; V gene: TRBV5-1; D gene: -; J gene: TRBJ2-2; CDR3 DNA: TGCGCCAGCAGCACGACATTGACGGGCACCGGGGAGCTGTTTTTT; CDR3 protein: CASSTTLTGTGELFF
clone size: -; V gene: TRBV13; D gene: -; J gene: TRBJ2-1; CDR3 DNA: TGTGCCAGCAGTCTCCCAGGTTTCTCCTACAATGAGCAGTTCTTC; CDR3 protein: CASSLPGFSYNEQFF
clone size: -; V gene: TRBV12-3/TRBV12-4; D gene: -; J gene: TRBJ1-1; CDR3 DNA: TGTGCCAGCAGTTTAGGGCAGGGGCCGACCACTGAAGCTTTCTTT; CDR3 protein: CASSLGQGPTTEAFF
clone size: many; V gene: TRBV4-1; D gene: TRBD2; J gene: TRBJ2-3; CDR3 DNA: TGCGCCAGCAGCACCGGGACTAGCTCTGCCGATACGCAGTATTTT; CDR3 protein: CASSTGTSSADTQYF
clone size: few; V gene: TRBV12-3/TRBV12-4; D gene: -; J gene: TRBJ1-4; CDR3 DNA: TGTGCCAGCAGTCCCGGGGAGGACCTTAATGAAAAACTGTTTTTT; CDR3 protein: CASSPGEDLNEKLFF
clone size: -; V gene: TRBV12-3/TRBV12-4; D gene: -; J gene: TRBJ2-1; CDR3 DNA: TGTGCCAGCAGTTACGAAATTACAGGGCGGCTCCCCTACAATGGGCAGTTCTTT; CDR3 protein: CASSYEITGRLPYNGQFF
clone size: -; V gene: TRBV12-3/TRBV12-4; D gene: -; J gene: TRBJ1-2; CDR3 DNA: TGTGCCAGCAGTCCTAGGTGGGCAATCCCGACGAGTGGCTACACCTTC; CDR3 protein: CASSPRWAIPTSGYTF
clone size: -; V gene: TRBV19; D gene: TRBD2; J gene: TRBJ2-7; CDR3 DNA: TGTGCCAGTTCCCGGACTAGCGGCTCCTACGAGCAGTACTTC; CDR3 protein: CASSRTSGSYEQYF
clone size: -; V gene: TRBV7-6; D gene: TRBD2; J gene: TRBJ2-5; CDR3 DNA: TGTGCCAGCAGTATAAAAGGACTAGCGGGGGAGCAGTACTTC; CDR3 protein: CASSIKGLAGEQYF
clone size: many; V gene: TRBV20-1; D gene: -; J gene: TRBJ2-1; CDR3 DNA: TGCAGTGCTAGCCGGGACTCCAATGAGCAGTTCTTC; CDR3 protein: CSASRDSNEQFF